This TCR beta chain was sequenced in a study of OX40 agonist ivuxolimab in advanced cancers. V was pared by 0 bases and J by 11 bases, with 19 bases between. The CDR3 contains 15 residues. The germline gives CDR1 MNHNS, CDR2 SASEGT. Some clones are missing from TCRdb's copy, which holds only in-frame ones; the method was immunoSEQ multiplex PCR. This sample yields about 75,000 clones, of which more than 90% are seen a single time; around 0.35% belongs to the top ten. To note about this clone: Its antigen is currently unknown.

Peripheral blood came from all dose cohorts at three timepoints. Study-wide results and limits: There were also nonresponders showing low normalized T-cell clonal expansion. Researchers report that CD8+ T cells had, on average, more expanded clones than CD4+.

Sequenced material: CD4+ or CD8+ T cells sorted from blood, taken in a trial of the OX40 agonist ivuxolimab. This clonotype was obtained from an adult with an advanced solid tumor such as melanoma, head and neck, liver or kidney cancer. The rearrangement uses TRBV6-1 and TRBJ2-5; tentative D call: TRBD2 (5 bases). The CDR3 sequence is CASSEARARAAEQYF. The CDR3, as DNA: TGTGCCAGCAGTGAAGCTCGGGCTAGAGCGGCGGAGCAGTACTTC.